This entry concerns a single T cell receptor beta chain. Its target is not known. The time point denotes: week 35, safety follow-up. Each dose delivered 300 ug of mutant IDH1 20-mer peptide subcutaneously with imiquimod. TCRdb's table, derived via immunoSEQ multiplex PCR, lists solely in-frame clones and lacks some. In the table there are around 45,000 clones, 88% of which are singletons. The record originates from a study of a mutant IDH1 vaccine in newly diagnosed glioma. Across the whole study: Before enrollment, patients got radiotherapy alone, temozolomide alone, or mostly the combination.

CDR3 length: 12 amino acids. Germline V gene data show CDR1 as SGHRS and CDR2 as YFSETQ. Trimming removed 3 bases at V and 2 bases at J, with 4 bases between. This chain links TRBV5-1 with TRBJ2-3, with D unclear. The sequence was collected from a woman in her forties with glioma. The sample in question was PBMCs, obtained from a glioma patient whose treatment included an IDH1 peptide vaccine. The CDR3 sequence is CASSSDTDTQYF. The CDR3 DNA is TGCGCCAGCAGCTCGGACACAGATACGCAGTATTTT.